This TCR beta chain came from a study of T cell responses to AZD1222 COVID-19 vaccine. In germline, CDR1 is SQVTM, CDR2 ANQGSEA. The CDR3 runs to 14 residues. The V end was cut by 7 bases, the J end by 0 bases, with 12 bases between. Some clones are missing from TCRdb's copy, which holds only in-frame ones; the method was immunoSEQ multiplex PCR. The data hold 100,000 to 150,000 clones, with 89% observed a single time. The specimen was peripheral blood, collected on day 0 of AZD1222 vaccination. This TCR was sampled from an adult in good health. V and J are TRBV29-1 and TRBJ1-4; D remains ambiguous. As DNA, the CDR3 is TGCAGCGCTACGAGTCTGGCAACTAATGAAAAACTGTTTTTT. It encodes CSATSLATNEKLFF.